Presented here are 8 T cell receptor beta chains from one specimen sequenced in a study of identical twins. TCRdb fed the 5' RACE reads into MiXCR, producing one record per CDR3 protein. Here the sample spans under 500,000 distinct CDR3 sequences, roughly 13% being singletons. The sample was also reused in another study, on yellow fever vaccine responses in identical twins.

Sequencing was done on a sample of CD4+ T cells sorted from blood. These receptors all stem from a woman between 18 and 30 years old in good health.

The chain recombines TRBV29-1 with TRBJ2-1; D may be TRBD1 (7 bases). V was pared by 4 bases and J by 15 bases, with 19 bases between. This CDR3 contains 12 residues. Germline CDR1 is SQVTM and CDR2 is ANQGSEA. The DNA of the CDR3 is TGCAGCGTTGCGCGTCAGGGGGGATTCCGGTTCTTC. This codes for CSVARQGGFRFF.

This clonotype was seen more than once but under ten times. V usage is TRBV9 and J usage is TRBJ2-3; no reliable D call. Germline assignment: CDR1 SGDLS and CDR2 YYNGEE. This CDR3 is 14 amino acids long. V lost 3 bases, J lost 0 bases, and 8 bases lay in between. CDR3 in DNA: TGTGCCAGCAGCGCCCACGTTAGCACAGATACGCAGTATTTT. This sequence encodes CASSAHVSTDTQYF.

This clonotype was found many times. The rearrangement joins TRBV29-1 to TRBJ2-2; D unclear. Trimming removed 2 bases from V and 2 bases from J, with 9 bases in between. Germline values: CDR1 SQVTM, CDR2 ANQGSEA. The CDR3 totals 14 residues. The CDR3 is CSVELTLNTGELFF. DNA of the CDR3: TGCAGCGTTGAACTAACCCTTAACACCGGGGAGCTGTTTTTT.

CDR3 nucleotide sequence: TGTGCCAGCACCGGGACTAGCGGTCTCGGGGAGCAGTTCTTC. The encoded protein is CASTGTSGLGEQFF. The chain recombines TRBV2 with TRBJ2-1, with 11 bases identical to TRBD2. CDR1 is SNHLY and CDR2 is FYNNEI in the germline V gene. V gave up 7 bases and J gave up 10 bases; unmatched junction bases: 9. The CDR3 length is 14 residues.

This clonotype has a handful of counts. The V and J genes are TRBV2 and TRBJ2-5, with D perhaps assigned TRBD1 or TRBD2 (5 bases each). The CDR3 spans 14 residues. Trimming shortened V by 3 bases and J by 8 bases, and 16 bases separated the two germline ends. Germline CDR1 is SNHLY and CDR2 is FYNNEI. The CDR3 here is CASSEVGTTETQYF. The CDR3 DNA is TGTGCCAGCAGTGAGGTCGGGACCACCGAAACCCAGTACTTC.

V usage is TRBV20-1 and J usage is TRBJ2-1; TRBD2 agrees at 14 bases. The germline gives CDR1 DFQATT, CDR2 SNEGSKA (reference sequence). CDR3 size: 19 residues. With V trimmed by 3 bases and J by 0 bases, 10 bases remained unmatched. The CDR3 DNA is TGCAGTGCTAGGCGATATCCGGGACTAGCGGGAGACTCCTACAATGAGCAGTTCTTC. Its protein product is CSARRYPGLAGDSYNEQFF.

This chain uses TRBV29-1 with TRBJ2-1; 8 bases are a match to TRBD2. Trimming cost V 7 bases and J 3 bases; bases outside gene matches: 5. The CDR3 loop spans 13 amino acids. The germline gives CDR1 SQVTM, CDR2 ANQGSEA. CDR3 coding DNA: TGCAGCGCAAAGGGACTAGACTACAATGAGCAGTTCTTC. Its translation is CSAKGLDYNEQFF.

This clonotype turned up a few times. J is TRBJ2-6 and V is TRBV5-1, with TRBD1 identical over 7 bases. Germline V gives CDR1 SGHRS, CDR2 YFSETQ. CDR3 length equals 17 residues. J lost 0 bases, V lost 4 bases, and 7 bases had no gene match. In DNA, the CDR3 is TGCGCCAGCAGCGCCCGGACAGGTCTCTCTGGGGCCAACGTCCTGACTTTC. Its protein is CASSARTGLSGANVLTF.